Sequencing of this T cell receptor (beta chain) was carried out in a study of T cell repertoires in cytomegalovirus infection. Across the study: In the study, CMV epitopes included recently identified HLA-C-restricted and well-studied HLA-B-restricted ones.

TCRdb recomputed calls from the reads with MiXCR, one row per CDR3 protein. Of approximately 76,000 distinct CDR3 sequences listed, more than 20% were seen once; the top ten hold roughly 50%. This clonotype has only a few counts. Its matching antigen is unknown. The CDR3 has 15 residues. From germline, CDR1 is LNHDA and CDR2 SQIVND (reference sequence). V was clipped by 5 bases and J by 5 bases; unmatched bases: 6. The clonotype was recovered from a human donor in good health (CMV status not recorded). Some clones in this sample may be carry-over from other donors' samples. The chain links TRBV19 to TRBJ1-5; TRBD1 aligns across 10 bases. Sequencing was performed on CD8+ T cells from cultured PBMCs, taken from culture after CMV antigen stimulation. CDR3 in amino acids: CASSDGQGGHQPQHF. The CDR3 nucleotides read TGTGCCAGTAGTGACGGACAGGGGGGTCATCAGCCCCAGCATTTT.